This TCR beta chain stems from a study of blood T cell repertoires in COVID-19. The wider study: The United States, Italy and Spain supplied acute and convalescent COVID-19 samples.

One Seattle source followed patients from active infection through their disease course. Sequenced by immunoSEQ multiplex PCR; TCRdb stores in-frame clones only, minus some. This sample carries around 70,000 clones, 80% of them seen once, and the ten largest clones take around 13%. The CDR3 is 12 residues long. Germline V lookup: CDR1 LGHDT, CDR2 YNNKEL (reference sequence). V gave up 1 base and J gave up 10 bases, with 10 bases separating them. The chain employs TRBV3-1 (or the pseudogene TRBV3-2) and TRBJ1-1, with a weak D call TRBD1 (5 bases). Sequencing was performed on peripheral blood. The clonotype was recovered from a man aged 50 to 60 with COVID-19, enrolled during active disease. The CDR3 coding sequence is TGTGCCAGCAGCCAAGGGGTTAGGGGAGCTTTCTTT. It translates to CASSQGVRGAFF.